Listed here are 27 T cell receptor beta chains from one sample, sequenced in a study of blood T cell repertoires in COVID-19. Method: immunoSEQ multiplex PCR; TCRdb's copy keeps in-frame clones and lacks some. There are about 150,000 clones in the sample; around four fifths occur only once, and 6.2% lies in the top ten. Material for sequencing was PBMCs or T cells enriched from blood (not recorded which). Source of these receptors: a woman in her 40s who had recovered from COVID-19.

As for this clone: Other DNA sequences in this sample translate to the same CDR3. The chain has TRBV27 and TRBJ2-1; 16 bases align to TRBD2. CDR3 length: 19 residues. With 5 bases clipped from V and 0 bases from J, the junction kept 7 bases outside the gene matches. CDR1 is MNHEY, CDR2 SMNVEV, per germline (reference sequence). The CDR3 is CASSPSGLAGGSSYNEQFF. CDR3 sequence (DNA): TGTGCCAGCAGTCCTTCGGGACTAGCGGGAGGGAGCTCCTACAATGAGCAGTTCTTC.

The V gene is TRBV4-1, the J gene TRBJ2-7, with D unresolved. The CDR3 spans 14 residues. With 1 base removed from V and 0 bases from J, the gap between germline ends came to 7 bases. The germline CDR1 and CDR2 sequences are MGHRA and YSYEKL. The CDR3: CASSQGPTSYEQYF. The CDR3 DNA reads as TGCGCCAGCAGCCAAGGGCCCACCTCCTACGAGCAGTACTTC.

V usage is TRBV10-3 and J usage is TRBJ1-5; possibly TRBD1 for D (6 bases). The V gene lost 6 bases and the J gene lost 0 bases, with 12 bases spanning the gap. The CDR3 runs 15 residues. The germline CDR1 and CDR2 sequences are ENHRY and SYGVKD. This CDR3 reads CAIRAGANSNQPQHF. CDR3 DNA: TGTGCCATCAGAGCAGGGGCCAATAGCAATCAGCCCCAGCATTTT.

V usage is TRBV15 and J usage is TRBJ1-2; D is undetermined. CDR1 and CDR2 from the germline V gene are LNHNV and YYDKDF (reference sequence). V lost 3 bases to trimming and J lost 14 bases, with 16 bases between them. This CDR3 comprises 12 residues. In DNA form, the CDR3 reads TGTGCCACCAGCAGTGACACGGCCCGGGAAACCTTC. Encoded protein: CATSSDTARETF.

The chain combines TRBV6-2 or TRBV6-3 with TRBJ2-5; 9 bases match TRBD2. This CDR3 has 15 amino acids. The germline gives CDR1 MNHEY, CDR2 SVGEGT. V shed 4 bases, J shed 5 bases, and the junction held 8 bases outside the gene matches. The DNA for the CDR3 is TGTGCCAGCAGTTCCTCCGGGACTAGCCGTGAGACCCAGTACTTC. It specifies CASSSSGTSRETQYF.

The chain uses TRBV10-2 and TRBJ1-2; the D gene is possibly TRBD1 (5 bases). V was pared by 6 bases and J by 4 bases, with 15 bases between. This CDR3 has 14 amino acids. The V gene's germline CDR1 is WSHSY and CDR2 SAAADI. The CDR3 nucleotides are TGCGCCAGCAGCAGGGAAAGGGTTGCCTATGGCTACACCTTC. Its protein is CASSRERVAYGYTF.

DNA of the CDR3: TGTGCCAGCAGTTACTCGGGACAGGGGTCCGGGGAGCTGTTTTTT. Translation: CASSYSGQGSGELFF. The chain couples TRBV6-5 to TRBJ2-2, with 10 bases matching TRBD1. There are 15 residues in the CDR3. In germline, CDR1 is MNHEY, CDR2 SVGAGI. Trimming removed 0 bases from V and 6 bases from J; junction bases left unmatched: 1.

The chain carries TRBV30 and TRBJ1-1; 7 bases match TRBD1. CDR1 GTSNPN and CDR2 SVGIG come from the germline V gene (reference sequence). The CDR3 loop spans 13 amino acids. V shed 4 bases and J 1 base; nucleotides not matched to a gene: 3. CDR3 amino acids: CAWNRQGNTEAFF. CDR3 sequence (DNA): TGTGCCTGGAATAGACAGGGGAACACTGAAGCTTTCTTT.

This clone showed up just once. This sequence joins TRBV19 and TRBJ2-7; 11 bases are shared with TRBD1. Germline CDR1 reads LNHDA; CDR2 reads SQIVND (reference sequence). V lost 8 bases and J lost 7; bases outside the gene matches: 4. This CDR3 has 12 residues. DNA for the CDR3: TGTGCCAGTGGGGACAGGGGGAGTGAGCAGTACTTC. Its translation is CASGDRGSEQYF.

This chain uses TRBV5-5 with TRBJ2-3; the match to TRBD2 covers 7 bases. V shed 6 bases and J 0 bases; nucleotides not matched to a gene: 4. The CDR3 runs 14 residues. CDR1 and CDR2 from the germline V gene are SGHKS and YYEKEE (reference sequence). The chain's CDR3 is CASIPGGSTDTQYF. The CDR3 DNA sequence: TGTGCCAGCATCCCGGGGGGAAGCACAGATACGCAGTATTTT.

The chain carries TRBV28 and TRBJ1-2; D is unclear. The CDR3 contains 14 residues. The V end was cut by 4 bases, the J end by 2 bases, with 11 bases between. Germline CDR1 MDHEN, CDR2 SYDVKM. CDR3 region: CASSSEGGNYGYTF. The CDR3 bases are TGTGCCAGCAGTTCCGAGGGAGGGAACTATGGCTACACCTTC.

V and J are TRBV29-1 and TRBJ1-1; no definite D call. Germline loops: CDR1 SQVTM, CDR2 ANQGSEA. The V end was cut by 7 bases, the J end by 4 bases, with 13 bases between. The CDR3 spans 12 residues. This CDR3 reads CSAGYGVTEAFF. DNA of the CDR3: TGCAGCGCGGGTTACGGGGTCACTGAAGCTTTCTTT.

The chain links TRBV7-8 to TRBJ2-5; weak D call: TRBD1 (7 bases). The CDR3 runs 14 residues. Trimming pared 5 bases from V and 2 bases from J, leaving 12 bases between. Per the germline V gene, CDR1 is SGHVS and CDR2 is FQNEAQ. The CDR3 sequence is CASSPRGQQETQYF. The CDR3 DNA sequence: TGTGCCAGCAGCCCGCGGGGACAGCAAGAGACCCAGTACTTC.

The V and J genes are TRBV25-1 and TRBJ1-4; D may be TRBD1 (6 bases). V lost 8 bases and J 11 bases, leaving 12 bases between the germline ends. CDR3 length equals 11 residues. Germline V gives CDR1 MGHDK, CDR2 SYGVNS. In DNA, the CDR3 is TGTGCCAGCGCAGGGGTAACGAAACTGTTTTTT. The encoded protein is CASAGVTKLFF.

This clone was picked up one time. The chain has TRBV18 and TRBJ2-3, with TRBD2 matching over 10 bases. The CDR3 runs 16 residues. From germline, CDR1 is KGHSH and CDR2 LQKENI. J was trimmed by 4 bases and V by 0 bases; bases with no gene match: 4. The CDR3 loop is CASSPPNSGGADTQYF. The DNA for the CDR3 is TGTGCCAGCTCACCACCGAACAGCGGGGGGGCAGATACGCAGTATTTT. The complete variable domain, with remaining parts taken from reference TRBV18 and TRBJ2-3, reads NAGVMQNPRHLVRRRGQEARLRCSPMKGHSHVYWYRQLPEEGLKFMVYLQKENIIDESGMPKERFSAEFPKEGPSILRIQQVVRGDSAAYFCASSPPNSGGADTQYFGPGTRLTVL.

This clone was recorded only once. The chain carries TRBV4-1 and TRBJ1-1; 10 nucleotides line up with TRBD1. This CDR3 comprises 17 residues. CDR1 and CDR2 from the germline V gene are MGHRA and YSYEKL. V was clipped by 2 bases and J by 2 bases; unmatched bases: 8. The CDR3 sequence is CASSQSGTGVFNTEAFF. Written as DNA, the CDR3 is TGCGCCAGCAGCCAATCCGGGACAGGGGTTTTTAACACTGAAGCTTTCTTT.

This chain uses TRBV28 with TRBJ1-2; D is uncertain. The V and J ends lost 2 bases and 8 bases respectively, with 15 bases between them. CDR1 is MDHEN, CDR2 SYDVKM, per germline. The CDR3 runs to 14 residues. CDR3 residues: CASSLGTRREGYTF. DNA for the CDR3: TGTGCCAGCAGTTTAGGAACGCGGAGGGAAGGCTACACCTTC.

The chain couples TRBV7-6 to TRBJ1-1; D unresolved. The CDR3 length is 18 residues. CDR1 is SGHVS, CDR2 FNYEAQ, per germline. V was trimmed by 2 bases and J by 0 bases, leaving 19 bases between them. CDR3 region: CASSLRSPGDGMNTEAFF. CDR3 nucleotides: TGTGCCAGCAGCTTAAGGAGCCCAGGCGACGGGATGAACACTGAAGCTTTCTTT.

This clone was seen a few times. J is TRBJ1-2 and V is TRBV28; the D is unclear. Germline lookup yields CDR1 MDHEN and CDR2 SYDVKM. The CDR3 has 12 residues. V gave up 7 bases and J gave up 5 bases, with 11 bases separating them. CDR3 sequence reads: CASTAARYGYTF. CDR3 in DNA: TGTGCCAGCACTGCCGCCCGGTATGGCTACACCTTC.

V gene TRBV13 combines with J gene TRBJ2-5; a weak D match, TRBD2 (6 bases). Trimming stripped 5 bases from V and 5 bases from J, with 15 bases between. CDR3 length: 14 amino acids. In germline, CDR1 is PRHDT, CDR2 FYEKMQ (reference sequence). As DNA, the CDR3 is TGTGCCAGCAGCCACATACTAGCCCGGGAGACCCAGTACTTC. Amino acids: CASSHILARETQYF. Supplemented by reference TRBV13 and TRBJ2-5, the full variable domain reads AAGVIQSPRHLIKEKRETATLKCYPIPRHDTVYWYQQGPGQDPQFLISFYEKMQSDKGSIPDRFSAQQFSDYHSELNMSSLELGDSALYFCASSHILARETQYFGPGTRLLVL.

The gene calls are TRBV4-2 and TRBJ1-4; 10 bases fit TRBD1. J lost 6 bases, V lost 1 base, and 8 bases had no gene match. Germline lookup yields CDR1 LGHNA and CDR2 YNFKEQ. The CDR3 totals 17 residues. CDR3 sequence: CASSQARRGTGDEKLFF. In DNA form, the CDR3 reads TGTGCCAGCAGCCAAGCCCGGCGTGGGACAGGGGATGAAAAACTGTTTTTT.

The genes are TRBV19 and TRBJ2-2, with D maybe TRBD1 (6 bases). The CDR3 has 18 residues. Germline CDR1 reads LNHDA; CDR2 reads SQIVND (reference sequence). V was pared by 2 bases and J by 0 bases, with 16 bases between. The DNA for the CDR3 is TGTGCCAGTAGTATACCCCCGTGGGGGCAAGCGAACACCGGGGAGCTGTTTTTT. This translates into CASSIPPWGQANTGELFF.

The gene calls are TRBV2 and TRBJ2-7; 13 nucleotides match TRBD2. The V gene end was trimmed by 11 bases and the J gene end by 6 bases; junction bases not matched to a gene: 10. Germline V gives CDR1 SNHLY, CDR2 FYNNEI. The CDR3 is made up of 14 amino acids. The CDR3 DNA sequence: TGTGCCTCCCTAGGACTAGCGGGAGTTTCCGAGCAGTACTTC. Translating it yields CASLGLAGVSEQYF.

The chain recombines TRBV6-6 with TRBJ1-4; weak D call: TRBD1 (6 bases). The CDR3 has 13 residues. Germline V CDR1 and CDR2: MNHNY, SVGAGI (reference sequence). V lost 6 bases and J 7 bases, leaving 12 bases between the germline ends. The CDR3, as DNA: TGTGCCAGCAGGCCTGGACAGTTTGAAAAACTGTTTTTT. Protein: CASRPGQFEKLFF.

This rearrangement joins TRBV5-4 to TRBJ2-5; 14 bases match TRBD2. Trimming took 4 bases from V and 4 from J; bases not matched to a gene: 9. The CDR3 contains 17 residues. Per the germline V gene, CDR1 is SGHNT and CDR2 is YYREEE (reference sequence). CDR3 residues: CASSPQTSGRAGETQYF. CDR3 nucleotides: TGTGCCAGCAGCCCCCAGACTAGCGGGAGGGCCGGAGAGACCCAGTACTTC.

CDR3 nucleotides: TGTGCCAGCAGCCCCAACAGGGCGCTCGAAGCTTTCTTT. Amino acid sequence: CASSPNRALEAFF. The chain joins TRBV13 to TRBJ1-1; weak D call: TRBD1 (6 bases). Germline-derived CDR1 and CDR2 are PRHDT and FYEKMQ (reference sequence). V was trimmed by 5 bases and J by 8 bases, leaving 15 bases between them. The CDR3 is 13 residues long.

This chain uses TRBV10-3 with TRBJ2-5; D possibly corresponds to TRBD1 (6 bases). Germline V CDR1 and CDR2: ENHRY, SYGVKD. V lost 0 bases and J lost 4, with 15 bases in between. The CDR3 spans 16 residues. CDR3 bases: TGTGCCATCAGTGAGTCTCTAGGGGGAAGTGGAGAGACCCAGTACTTC. This codes for CAISESLGGSGETQYF.